A single TCR beta chain is shown here with its context. It has no known antigen specificity. Base qualities are not provided; no much larger clone lies one nucleotide away. Library prep was done by the immunoSEQ multiplex PCR assay. For the multiplex PCR, a mixture combining 60 forward primers for TCR Vbeta segments and 13 reverse primers for TCR Jbeta segments was used. Amplification of the CDR3 region of rearranged TCR beta genes was performed with a multiplex PCR assay on genomic DNA. The amplified TCR beta libraries were sequenced on the Illumina HiSeq System as 87-base-pair reads. In the source study's methods: A later analysis counted about 76 million unique TCR beta chains across the 670 or so repertoires, and some 11 million of these chains were shared by at least two donors. A nearest-neighbor algorithm error-corrected the raw reads and collapsed the reads into unique sequences, merging closely related sequences to remove PCR and sequencing errors. Alignment of CDR3 sequences to IMGT reference sequences was used to assign V, D and J gene segments. For a sequence to be retained, a match of at least six nucleotides to both a V gene segment and a J gene segment was required. A rearrangement counted as productive if the CDR3 had no stop codons and remained in frame with V and J, and every other rearrangement counted as non-productive. Following IMGT convention, CDR3 was defined as the stretch from the second conserved V-encoded cysteine up to the conserved J-encoded phenylalanine. The earlier analysis of roughly 590 of the donors excluded any sequence lacking an unambiguous match to a single V gene segment. In an earlier analysis of roughly 600 of the donors, a V segment was called functional when productive rearrangements were above 56.7%, and segregating when the standard deviation between donors exceeded 5%. To diagnose cytomegalovirus status from the catalog of TCR beta chain sequences, a statistical classification framework was built. In a later analysis, V and J genes were assigned by comparing TCR nucleotide sequences against IMGT/GENE-DB human TR gene sequences. In a later analysis, CDR3 sequences and most-parsimonious VDJ recombination scenarios were assigned using the TCRdist pipeline. A later analysis defined each TCR beta chain by its CDR3 amino acid sequence plus V-gene family, and excluded reads lacking a unique V-gene family. As a way to deal with suspected cross-contamination and a sequencing artifact, a later analysis dropped roughly 620 nucleotide sequences that were highly shared and had low generation probability. A later analysis calculated a clonal expansion index for each public chain from normalized within-repertoire ranks of inferred template counts. A later analysis computed generation probabilities with a VDJ recombination model fitted to out-of-frame rearrangements, and checked the results against IGoR. In a later analysis, hypergeometric tests were used to score TCR-TCR, TCR-HLA and TCR-CMV co-occurrence, with a repertoire-size bias correction applied to TCR pairs. To estimate false discovery rates, a later analysis permuted the HLA or CMV assignments 20 times. In a later analysis, co-occurring TCRs were grouped using DBSCAN, and TCRdist sequence similarity was added for clustering within HLA-allele-positive subsets. Co-occurrence clustering excluded repertoires with fewer than 30,000 or more than 120,000 public chains, plus five with anomalous nucleotide sharing. In its TCRdb copy, this immuneACCESS table keeps in-frame sequences only and misses some clones. Where compared with another copy, unresolved V genes explain less than half of these, and the others have no known cause. Clone size and V and J calls were adopted from that table, with D and trimming inferred from the DNA. The sample has under 200,000 clones on record, about 71% of them singletons. The ten biggest clones cover about 2.5% of the sample.

The cohort comprised 550 to 700 healthy bone marrow donors. At the time of sampling, every cohort member was nominally healthy, though immune exposures that went unrecorded were likely present. The donor tested CMV seropositive and was one of the 289 seropositive cohort members. A peripheral blood sample was provided by each donor, and peripheral blood mononuclear cells were used for TCR beta sequencing. Genomic DNA was extracted from the blood cell samples with the Qiagen DNeasy Blood Extraction Kit. From its cysteine to its phenylalanine, the CDR3 spans 16 amino acids. The entry retains the CDR3 DNA only, 48 bases that are in frame from base 1. Here V drops 3 bases and J drops 3 bases, and the junction holds 5 bases not matched to any gene. The germline V gene supplies CDR1 SGHDN and CDR2 FVKESK. This entry belongs to a study of cytomegalovirus exposure and HLA in healthy donors (dated by TCRdb to about 2017). Describing the broader study: In an earlier analysis of roughly 500 of the donors, around 290 Gb of sequence data and 117 million unique TCR beta sequences from roughly 200 million T cells were reported. In addition to the first cohort of approximately 670 subjects, a separate validation cohort of 120 different subjects was used. An early release that covered fewer than 750 HLA-typed donors contained approximately 320 gigabases of sequencing data and around 80 million unique TCR sequences. The genetic ancestry cluster associated with self-reported Caucasian donors included about 84% of the approximately 430 genotyped donors. To predict cytomegalovirus infection status, the study brought together high-throughput TCR immunosequencing, statistical association of individual TCRs with disease status, and machine learning. All discovery cohort repertoires had been generated on a single sequencing platform. Both class I and class II loci were covered by HLA typing, at four-digit resolution. In an earlier analysis of 500 to 650 of the donors, high-throughput TCR beta sequencing was used to judge whether each TCR beta V gene segment behaved as functional or pseudogenic. A later genetic analysis used genome-wide SNP genotypes for 398 of the 666 donors, treating that subset as a discovery cohort. Among around 400 genotyped donors of the cohort, an average of 235,054 unique TCR beta nucleotide sequences were sequenced per donor, around 18% of them non-productive. Roughly five DR-DQ haplotypes were handled as single units for association and clustering, since linkage in the cohort was strong. Typing coverage differed by locus: A, B, C, DRB1 and DQB1 were typed in roughly 620-640 donors, DQA1 in roughly 500, DPA1 in around 580, and DPB1 in 450 to 490. Rather than drawing on any new phenotypic data, the later analysis identified candidate immune exposures from TCR beta sequences and the way those sequences occurred across donors. Alongside the repertoire data, information on donor age, sex, ethnicity and CMV serostatus was compiled. To study patterns of TCR occurrence, a later analysis re-analyzed previously published TCR beta repertoires from 700 or so donors and added high-resolution HLA genotyping. The T cell repertoires of around 670 subjects were profiled by immunosequencing and related to cytomegalovirus serostatus. The study aimed to test whether signatures of past pathogen exposure could be identified by cataloging public T cell receptors. The research as a whole found: The study gave a list of 150 to 200 TCR beta chains associated with cytomegalovirus. A group of highly shared sequence variants was considered likely to be a technical artifact of the sequencing pipeline. A later analysis found that TCR association rates varied across HLA loci, with DRB1 alleles showing the most associated TCRs and HLA-C alleles the fewest. Because HLA typing was unavailable for some donors at each locus, only the typed subset was used in association tests. A further reported finding was that TCR beta sequences accurately predicted the HLA-A and HLA-B alleles for most subjects in the first cohort. Linkage disequilibrium might explain the correlated functional status among segregating V segments, but an unknown experimental factor could not be excluded. When HLA alleles, especially DR and DQ, strongly co-occurred, attributing TCR associations to individual alleles was difficult. The classifier was reported to diagnose cytomegalovirus status with high specificity and sensitivity in both the original and validation cohorts. A later genetic analysis reported fewer N-insertions in productive TCRs among donors in an Asian-associated ancestry cluster than the approximately 670-donor mean. Specific HLA alleles were associated with more than 15,000 TCR beta sequences at a false discovery rate of 0.05 in a later analysis. A few of the identified cytomegalovirus-associated TCR beta chains were confirmed in vitro to be specific for cytomegalovirus antigens. According to a later analysis, parvovirus B19, influenza, CMV and Epstein-Barr virus appeared linked to several top co-occurrence clusters. Some IMGT-functional V segments, including TRBV6-2 and TRBV6-3, could not be distinguished by the 87-base-pair reads and were therefore excluded. A later analysis found that most CMV-associated TCR beta chains appeared HLA-restricted, with HLA associations seemingly driven largely by CMV exposure. CMV serostatus was the only immune exposure information available for the cohort. Sequencing depth was assumed to be roughly uniform across donors in the presence/absence analyses, though that assumption may not hold. A later genetic analysis associated a missense DCLRE1C variant with V-gene and J-gene trimming of TCR beta chains, and an independent cohort replicated the association. The authors suggested that the approach could potentially be generalized to other disease states and immunological phenotypes. This cohort had only TCR beta chains sequenced, and the lack of alpha or paired-chain data limited which features could be detected. Across donors, most TCR sequences were observed very rarely, whereas some public TCRs were present in many individuals. Because counts were too low, about 15 rarely observed V segments, including chromosome 9 orphons, were left out of the earlier analysis of over 550 of the donors. In an earlier analysis of under 600 of the donors, most TCR beta V segments were observed in productive rearrangements about 87% or about 30% of the time, broadly matching IMGT annotations. In a later analysis, HLA-associated TCR beta chains showed more clonal expansion and lower generation probabilities than non-associated chains that were equally common.

The rearrangement joined TRBV14 to TRBJ2-3, with 11 bases in between that match TRBD2. The sequence derives from a woman aged 40 to 55 in good health and CMV-seropositive. Sequenced material: PBMCs. CDR3 region: CASSHTSGSPTDTQYF. The DNA reads as follows: TGTGCCAGCAGCCACACTAGCGGGAGTCCGACAGATACGCAGTATTTT.